Listed below are T cell receptor beta chains from one sample, sequenced in a study of cytomegalovirus exposure and HLA in healthy donors. The protocol was immunoSEQ multiplex PCR, while the TCRdb copy is restricted to in-frame clones and leaves out a portion. Counted here are 150,000 to 200,000 clones, more than 85% occurring once; the ten biggest clones make up approximately 1.7%. Sequencing used PBMCs. These receptors were collected from a woman between 18 and 29 years old in good health and CMV-seronegative. Both conserved end residues are part of each CDR3. The order of the fields is D gene, clone size, V gene, J gene, CDR3 DNA, CDR3 protein. A D gene is named only where the DNA matches it firmly. Size values are once, few and many counts, or a class for expanded clones, and some rows have none.

>.|.|TRBV7-8|TRBJ1-6
TGTGCCAGCAGCTTAGAGGGGTATAATTCACCCCTCCACTTT
CASSLEGYNSPLHF
>.|.|TRBV25-1|TRBJ2-6
TGTGCCAGCAGTGAGGGCGACAGACCTTCTGGGGCCAACGTCCTGACTTTC
CASSEGDRPSGANVLTF
>TRBD2|.|TRBV4-1|TRBJ2-7
TGCGCCAGCAGCCAAGAAAGTCCGACTAGCGGATTCTACGAGCAGTACTTC
CASSQESPTSGFYEQYF
>.|.|TRBV5-6|TRBJ1-2
TGTGCCAGCAGCTTGGAGAAACGGAGGGATAACGTCGGTGGCTACACCTTC
CASSLEKRRDNVGGYTF
>TRBD2|.|TRBV7-2|TRBJ2-1
TGTGCCAGCAGCTTAGCTCTAGCGGGAGGCTACAATGAGCAGTTCTTC
CASSLALAGGYNEQFF
>.|.|TRBV28|TRBJ2-7
TGTGCCAGCAGTTCCGTTCTGCAGGGGAAGTCCTACGAGCAGTACTTC
CASSSVLQGKSYEQYF
>TRBD1|.|TRBV6-7|TRBJ1-6
TGTGCCAGCAGCCCCGACAGGGTCGCCAGATCATATAATTCACCCCTCCACTTT
CASSPDRVARSYNSPLHF
>.|once|TRBV6-1|TRBJ1-5
TGTGCCAGCCAACTGTATAGCAATCAGCCCCAGCATTTT
CASQLYSNQPQHF
>TRBD2|.|TRBV7-9|TRBJ2-5
TGTGCCAGCAGCTTTAGACTAGCGGGGGGCCGCGGGTCCCAAGAGACCCAGTACTTC
CASSFRLAGGRGSQETQYF
>TRBD2|.|TRBV28|TRBJ2-1
TGTGCCAGCAGCTCGACTAGCGGGGGATTAACCTACAATGAGCAGTTCTTC
CASSSTSGGLTYNEQFF
>TRBD1|.|TRBV18|TRBJ1-2
TGTGCCAGCTCACCACCAAGCCTCCCCAGGACAGGGGTACGATATGGCTACACCTTC
CASSPPSLPRTGVRYGYTF
>.|.|TRBV27|TRBJ1-1
TGTGCCAGCAGCGTCGGGTCGAACACTGAAGCTTTCTTT
CASSVGSNTEAFF
>TRBD1|.|TRBV11-3|TRBJ2-7
TGTGCCAGCTCCTTAGGGGGCAGCCTTGGCTACGAGCAGTACTTC
CASSLGGSLGYEQYF
>TRBD1|.|TRBV7-9|TRBJ2-7
TGTGCCAGCAGCTTTTCTCCGGGACAGGTGTCCTACGAGCAGTACTTC
CASSFSPGQVSYEQYF
>.|.|TRBV2|TRBJ1-1
TGTGCCAGCAACGGCCGCGACAGCAACACTGAAGCTTTCTTT
CASNGRDSNTEAFF
>.|.|TRBV4-1|TRBJ2-1
TGCGCCAGCAGCCAAGAGACGGGGAGCTCCTACAATGAGCAGTTCTTC
CASSQETGSSYNEQFF
>.|.|TRBV7-8|TRBJ2-1
TGTGCCAGCAGCCTACCTGAGTCCTACAATGAGCAGTTCTTC
CASSLPESYNEQFF
>.|.|TRBV9|TRBJ2-2
TGTGCCAGCAGCGTAGTAACCGCGGATCGGGAGCTGTTTTTT
CASSVVTADRELFF
>TRBD2|.|TRBV9|TRBJ2-7
TGTGCCAGCAGCGTAGAAGGAACTAGCGCCTCCTACGAGCAGTACTTC
CASSVEGTSASYEQYF
>.|once|TRBV7-2|TRBJ2-7
TGTGCCAGCAGCTTAGTAGGAGCCGAGCAGTACTTC
CASSLVGAEQYF
>TRBD2|.|TRBV5-1|TRBJ2-1
TGCGCCAGCAGCTTGCCCTTCTCCTCTAGCGGGAGGACCTACAATGAGCAGTTCTTC
CASSLPFSSSGRTYNEQFF
>TRBD1|.|TRBV7-3|TRBJ2-5
TGTGCCAGCAGCTTAATTTATGTTGGGGACAGGGTGTACCAAGAGACCCAGTACTTC
CASSLIYVGDRVYQETQYF
>.|.|TRBV27|TRBJ2-1
TGTGCCAGCAGTTCTAGCCTCTTGGGCTCCTACAATGAGCAGTTCTTC
CASSSSLLGSYNEQFF
>TRBD2|.|TRBV13|TRBJ2-3
TGTGCCAGCAGCCCTAGTCCTAGCGGGAGGGCCGAAGATACGCAGTATTTT
CASSPSPSGRAEDTQYF
>.|.|TRBV5-1|TRBJ2-5
TGCGCCAGCAGCTTGGGGCAGGGGCCAGAGACCCAGTACTTC
CASSLGQGPETQYF
>.|.|TRBV10-3|TRBJ2-1
TGTGCCATCAGTGCAGGGCAAGAGCAGTTCTTC
CAISAGQEQFF
>TRBD1|.|TRBV27|TRBJ1-2
TGTGCCAGCTTACAGGGGACTAACTATGGCTACACCTTC
CASLQGTNYGYTF
>TRBD2|once|TRBV7-8|TRBJ2-3
TGTGCCAGCAGCATTATACGACTAGCGGGGAGCACAGATACGCAGTATTTT
CASSIIRLAGSTDTQYF
>.|.|TRBV19|TRBJ1-2
TGTGCCAGTAGTCCGAGTGGAGGGTTCTATGGCTACACCTTC
CASSPSGGFYGYTF
>.|.|TRBV7-9|TRBJ1-2
TGTGCCAGCAGTTTCGACAGCTATGGCTACACCTTC
CASSFDSYGYTF
>.|.|TRBV18|TRBJ2-3
TGTGCCAGCTCACGTGACACCTACACAGATACGCAGTATTTT
CASSRDTYTDTQYF
>TRBD2|.|TRBV2|TRBJ2-5
TGTGCCAGCAGTGGGACTAGCGGGGGAGCTGAGACCCAGTACTTC
CASSGTSGGAETQYF
>.|.|TRBV20-1|TRBJ2-1
TGCAGTGCTAGGTTTAAAAATGAGCAGTTCTTC
CSARFKNEQFF
>TRBD1|once|TRBV2|TRBJ2-2
TGTGCCAGCAGAGACAGGGTTAGGAACACCGGGGAGCTGTTTTTT
CASRDRVRNTGELFF
>TRBD1|.|TRBV4-1|TRBJ1-1
TGCGCCAGCAGCCATAGGGACAGGGGGTCTGTGAGAACTGAAGCTTTCTTT
CASSHRDRGSVRTEAFF
>.|.|TRBV5-6|TRBJ1-2
TGTGCCAGCAGCTTGCGGCAGGGCGGCTATGGCTACACCTTC
CASSLRQGGYGYTF
>.|.|TRBV9|TRBJ2-2
TGTGCCAGCAGCGTAGTAGCGAATACCGGGGAGCTGTTTTTT
CASSVVANTGELFF
>TRBD1|.|TRBV10-3|TRBJ2-7
TGTGCCATCAGTGAGGGGACAGGGGTCGAGCAGTACTTC
CAISEGTGVEQYF
>.|once|TRBV5-5|TRBJ1-2
TGTGCCAGCAGCACACCGAAATTGACAGATACTAACTATGGCTACACCTTC
CASSTPKLTDTNYGYTF
>.|.|TRBV18|TRBJ2-3
TGTGCCAGCTCACCAAGGGGAAGGGCAGGCCCCAGCACAGATACGCAGTATTTT
CASSPRGRAGPSTDTQYF
>.|.|TRBV5-4|TRBJ2-1
TGTGCCAGCAGTCAGGGTATCGCTGAGCAGTTCTTC
CASSQGIAEQFF
>.|.|TRBV6-5|TRBJ1-1
TGTGCCAGCAGTTACTCCCAATGGAACACTGAAGCTTTCTTT
CASSYSQWNTEAFF
>.|.|TRBV9|TRBJ2-7
TGTGCCAGCAGCGGAATCCCGGGACTTCCACCACCCGAGCAGTACTTC
CASSGIPGLPPPEQYF
>.|.|TRBV6-6|TRBJ2-1
TGTGCCAGCGACGTCGGGAACGGGCTGTTCTTC
CASDVGNGLFF
>.|.|TRBV6-6|TRBJ1-2
TGTGCCAGCAGTTTCATCCTACAGGGCGGCTATGGCTACACCTTC
CASSFILQGGYGYTF
>TRBD2|.|TRBV7-9|TRBJ2-7
TGTGCCAGCAGCGCGACTAGCATTGGCGAGCAGTACTTC
CASSATSIGEQYF
>.|few|TRBV7-9|TRBJ1-1
TGTGCCAGCAGCTTACAGGACAGTCATGAAGCTTTCTTT
CASSLQDSHEAFF
>.|.|TRBV15|TRBJ1-2
TGTGCCACCAGCAGAGACATTACTTGGCGGGGAAACTATGGCTACACCTTC
CATSRDITWRGNYGYTF
>TRBD1|.|TRBV2|TRBJ1-1
TGTGCCAGCAGGGAGGGGACAGGGGGCACTGAAGCTTTCTTT
CASREGTGGTEAFF
>.|.|TRBV19|TRBJ1-5
TGTGCCATCGGTGGAGGCTGGGGAAATCAGCCCCAGCATTTT
CAIGGGWGNQPQHF
>TRBD1|.|TRBV5-6|TRBJ1-2
TGTGCCAGCAGCTTGGGAACAGGGGGAGGCGGCTACACCTTC
CASSLGTGGGGYTF
>.|.|TRBV5-1|TRBJ1-2
TGCGCCAGCAGCTTGATTCAGGCCAACCCTTTATATGGCTACACCTTC
CASSLIQANPLYGYTF
>TRBD2|.|TRBV4-2|TRBJ2-3
TGTGCCAGCAGCCCAAGGACTAGGATCGGCACAGATACGCAGTATTTT
CASSPRTRIGTDTQYF